This is a list of T cell receptor beta chains from one sample in a study of CD8 T cells in Susac syndrome. One entry per CDR3 protein results from TCRdb running MiXCR on the immunoSEQ multiplex PCR reads. Of about 73,000 distinct CDR3 sequences in the sample, 85% to 95% are singletons; the top ten hold 0.3% to 0.45%. Source material: CD8+ T cells from PBMCs. The receptors were sampled from a human donor with multiple sclerosis. The CDR3 runs from the conserved cysteine through the conserved F or W. Each record gives: D gene, J gene, clone size, V gene, CDR3 protein, CDR3 DNA. D genes are given only for firm matches. Some rows have no size entry. The others give once, few or many, or a class for an expanded clone.

D: -; J: TRBJ1-1; size: -; V: TRBV2; CDR3: CASSDWEGEAFF; DNA: TGTGCCAGCAGTGACTGGGAAGGCGAAGCTTTCTTT
D: TRBD1; J: TRBJ1-2; size: once; V: TRBV2; CDR3: CASSAGTGVVGYTF; DNA: TGTGCCAGCAGCGCCGGGACAGGGGTAGTCGGCTACACCTTC
D: -; J: TRBJ2-1; size: -; V: TRBV5-4; CDR3: CASSLGAAEQFF; DNA: TGTGCCAGCAGCTTGGGGGCGGCTGAGCAGTTCTTC
D: -; J: TRBJ2-7; size: -; V: TRBV7-9; CDR3: CASSPDLYEQYF; DNA: TGTGCCAGCAGCCCAGACTTATACGAGCAGTACTTC
D: -; J: TRBJ1-1; size: -; V: TRBV4-1; CDR3: CASSQVDEPEAFF; DNA: TGCGCCAGCAGCCAAGTGGACGAGCCTGAAGCTTTCTTT
D: -; J: TRBJ1-2; size: once; V: TRBV6-5; CDR3: CASSYEGAVYGYTF; DNA: TGTGCCAGCAGTTATGAAGGGGCGGTCTATGGCTACACCTTC
D: TRBD1; J: TRBJ1-2; size: -; V: TRBV19; CDR3: CASSPGTGDYGYTF; DNA: TGTGCCAGTAGTCCCGGGACAGGGGACTATGGCTACACCTTC
D: -; J: TRBJ2-1; size: -; V: TRBV30; CDR3: CACTDTSSYNEQFF; DNA: TGTGCCTGCACGGACACGAGCTCCTACAATGAGCAGTTCTTC
D: -; J: TRBJ1-1; size: -; V: TRBV27; CDR3: CASSLIRHTEAFF; DNA: TGTGCCAGCAGCCTGATTCGGCACACTGAAGCTTTCTTT
D: -; J: TRBJ2-7; size: few; V: TRBV7-3; CDR3: CASSLPDSYEQYF; DNA: TGTGCCAGCAGCTTACCGGATTCCTACGAGCAGTACTTC
D: TRBD2; J: TRBJ2-7; size: -; V: TRBV29-1; CDR3: CSVDGGGLYEQYF; DNA: TGCAGCGTTGACGGGGGGGGCCTCTACGAGCAGTACTTC
D: -; J: TRBJ1-6; size: -; V: TRBV7-2; CDR3: CAIPSGTIYNSPLHF; DNA: TGTGCCATCCCATCGGGGACTATCTATAATTCACCCCTCCACTTT
D: TRBD1; J: TRBJ2-7; size: -; V: TRBV5-1; CDR3: CASSFRTDREIPDEQYF; DNA: TGCGCCAGCAGCTTCCGCACCGACAGGGAGATTCCCGACGAGCAGTACTTC
D: -; J: TRBJ1-1; size: -; V: TRBV2; CDR3: CASRALAGAPTEAFF; DNA: TGTGCCAGCAGGGCCCTTGCAGGGGCGCCCACTGAAGCTTTCTTT
D: -; J: TRBJ1-1; size: -; V: TRBV18; CDR3: CASSLFLGNTEAFF; DNA: TGTGCCAGCTCGCTATTTCTCGGGAACACTGAAGCTTTCTTT
D: -; J: TRBJ2-7; size: once; V: TRBV5-4; CDR3: CASSSVGEYYEQYF; DNA: TGTGCCAGCAGCTCCGTCGGGGAGTACTACGAGCAGTACTTC
D: TRBD2; J: TRBJ2-5; size: -; V: TRBV20-1; CDR3: CSADLGGFGETQYF; DNA: TGCAGTGCCGACCTGGGGGGGTTTGGTGAGACCCAGTACTTC
D: TRBD1; J: TRBJ2-5; size: -; V: TRBV28; CDR3: CASSSQGNSETQYF; DNA: TGTGCCAGCAGTTCACAGGGGAATTCAGAGACCCAGTACTTC
D: TRBD2; J: TRBJ2-4; size: -; V: TRBV4-1; CDR3: CASSQLLAGKDYWLAKNIQYF; DNA: TGCGCCAGCAGCCAATTACTAGCGGGAAAAGACTATTGGCTAGCCAAAAACATTCAGTACTTC
D: -; J: TRBJ1-1; size: once; V: TRBV6-6; CDR3: CASSYPGRRGTEAFF; DNA: TGTGCCAGCAGTTACCCTGGACGGCGGGGCACTGAAGCTTTCTTT
D: -; J: TRBJ1-6; size: -; V: TRBV9; CDR3: CASSVDGDYNSPLHF; DNA: TGTGCCAGCAGCGTAGATGGGGACTATAATTCACCCCTCCACTTT
D: TRBD2; J: TRBJ2-3; size: -; V: TRBV7-9; CDR3: CASSSGTAGADTQYF; DNA: TGTGCCAGCAGCTCAGGGACGGCGGGGGCAGATACGCAGTATTTT
D: -; J: TRBJ2-3; size: -; V: TRBV6-1; CDR3: CASSEDHARYGDTQYF; DNA: TGTGCCAGCAGTGAAGACCACGCCCGATATGGAGATACGCAGTATTTT
D: TRBD2; J: TRBJ2-5; size: -; V: TRBV14; CDR3: CASSSLAGEDGGETQYF; DNA: TGTGCCAGCAGCTCCCTAGCGGGAGAAGACGGGGGGGAGACCCAGTACTTC
D: TRBD2; J: TRBJ2-6; size: -; V: TRBV5-1; CDR3: CASEGLAGETSGANVLTF; DNA: TGCGCCAGTGAGGGACTAGCGGGAGAGACATCTGGGGCCAACGTCCTGACTTTC
D: TRBD2; J: TRBJ2-7; size: -; V: TRBV5-1; CDR3: CASSYTTSGVYEQYF; DNA: TGCGCCAGCAGCTATACGACTAGCGGGGTCTACGAGCAGTACTTC
D: TRBD2; J: TRBJ2-2; size: -; V: TRBV12-3/TRBV12-4; CDR3: CASSPTSGRADGELFF; DNA: TGTGCCAGCAGTCCGACTAGCGGGAGGGCCGACGGGGAGCTGTTTTTT
D: -; J: TRBJ1-2; size: -; V: TRBV6-4; CDR3: CASSPGGGGYTF; DNA: TGTGCCAGCAGCCCTGGGGGAGGCGGCTACACCTTC
D: TRBD1; J: TRBJ1-1; size: -; V: TRBV6-2/TRBV6-3; CDR3: CASSYRTGGERLENTEAFF; DNA: TGTGCCAGCAGTTACCGGACAGGGGGCGAGAGGCTTGAGAACACTGAAGCTTTCTTT
D: TRBD1; J: TRBJ1-2; size: -; V: TRBV4-1; CDR3: CASSQFTGGDGYTF; DNA: TGCGCCAGCAGCCAATTTACAGGGGGCGATGGCTACACCTTC
D: TRBD2; J: TRBJ2-7; size: -; V: TRBV19; CDR3: CASSTSGGAYSYEQYF; DNA: TGTGCCAGTAGTACGTCCGGGGGGGCATACTCCTACGAGCAGTACTTC
D: -; J: TRBJ1-2; size: -; V: TRBV6-2/TRBV6-3; CDR3: CASSPSPVDYGYTF; DNA: TGTGCCAGCAGCCCGAGCCCTGTGGACTATGGCTACACCTTC
D: -; J: TRBJ1-5; size: -; V: TRBV6-5; CDR3: CASSIAMDQPQHF; DNA: TGTGCCAGCAGTATCGCGATGGATCAGCCCCAGCATTTT